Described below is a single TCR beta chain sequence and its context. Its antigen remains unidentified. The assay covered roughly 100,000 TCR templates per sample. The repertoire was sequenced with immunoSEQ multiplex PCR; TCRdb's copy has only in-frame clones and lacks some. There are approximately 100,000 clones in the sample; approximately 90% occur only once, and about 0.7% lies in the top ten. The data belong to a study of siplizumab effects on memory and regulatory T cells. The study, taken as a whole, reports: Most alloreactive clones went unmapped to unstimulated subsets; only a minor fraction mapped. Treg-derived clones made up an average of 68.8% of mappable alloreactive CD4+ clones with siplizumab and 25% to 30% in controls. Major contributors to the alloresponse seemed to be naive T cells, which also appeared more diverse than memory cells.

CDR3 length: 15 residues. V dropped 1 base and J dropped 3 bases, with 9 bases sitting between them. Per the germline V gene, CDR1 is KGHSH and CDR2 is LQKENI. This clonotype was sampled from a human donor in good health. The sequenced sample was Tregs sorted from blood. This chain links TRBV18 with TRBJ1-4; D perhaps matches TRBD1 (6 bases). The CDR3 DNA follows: TGTGCCAGCTCACCACGCAGGGGCCCTAATGAAAAACTGTTTTTT. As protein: CASSPRRGPNEKLFF.